Each of the 14 T cell receptor beta chains below was sequenced from the same sample in a study of T cell repertoires in cytomegalovirus infection. TCRdb used MiXCR to reprocess the reads, holding one entry per CDR3 protein. The profile covers 90,000 to 130,000 distinct CDR3 sequences, with over 9% appearing a single time and approximately 33% taken by the ten largest. No antigens are known for them. The source material was PBMCs, sequenced either directly or after in vitro stimulation (not recorded which). Receptors were obtained from a human donor in good health (CMV status not recorded). Some clones in this sample may be carry-over from other donors' samples.

This clonotype was seen only a few times. The chain links TRBV19 to TRBJ2-3; 8 bases agree with TRBD2. The CDR3 is 15 residues long. Germline lookup yields CDR1 LNHDA and CDR2 SQIVND (reference sequence). The V segment lost 3 bases and the J segment 2 bases; nucleotides outside the gene matches: 4. The chain's CDR3 is CASSIGTRLTDTQYF. CDR3 in DNA: TGTGCCAGTAGTATTGGGACTAGGCTCACAGATACGCAGTATTTT.

The chain uses TRBV7-9 and TRBJ2-5; D is undetermined. V lost 4 bases to trimming and J lost 2 bases, with 11 bases between them. Germline-derived CDR1 and CDR2 are SEHNR and FQNEAQ (reference sequence). The length of the CDR3 is 14 residues. The CDR3 nucleotides are TGTGCCAGCAGCTCCCTGGGGTATCAAGAGACCCAGTACTTC. This translates into CASSSLGYQETQYF.

This clonotype was observed at least ten times. V and J are TRBV20-1 and TRBJ2-5; D is ambiguous. Germline CDR1 is DFQATT and CDR2 is SNEGSKA (reference sequence). Between the trimmed V and J ends, which lost 3 bases and 4 bases, there was a span of 3 bases. The CDR3 runs 10 residues. CDR3 loop: CSARRETQYF. CDR3 nucleotide sequence: TGCAGTGCTAGGAGAGAGACCCAGTACTTC.

The chain combines TRBV4-1 with TRBJ2-3; the D gene is possibly TRBD2 (5 bases). V shed 0 bases and J shed 4 bases, with 17 bases lying between them. The germline V gene has CDR1 MGHRA and CDR2 YSYEKL. This CDR3 contains 17 residues. CDR3 sequence reads: CASSQDRWGELADTQYF. The DNA of the CDR3 is TGCGCCAGCAGCCAAGATCGGTGGGGAGAACTAGCAGATACGCAGTATTTT.

This clonotype was found many times. The chain links TRBV28 to TRBJ2-7, with a weak D call TRBD1 (6 bases). This CDR3 comprises 14 residues. Germline V gene data show CDR1 as MDHEN and CDR2 as SYDVKM. V was trimmed by 5 bases and J by 5 bases, leaving 16 bases between them. CDR3 in amino acids: CASSTLTGNDEQYF. CDR3 in DNA: TGTGCCAGCAGTACACTGACAGGAAACGACGAGCAGTACTTC.

The chain recombines TRBV2 with TRBJ2-1; the match to TRBD1 covers 8 bases. V shed 4 bases and J 3 bases; nucleotides not matched to a gene: 11. The CDR3 spans 17 residues. The V gene's germline CDR1 is SNHLY and CDR2 FYNNEI. CDR3 amino acids: CASSGPSDRVGYNEQFF. CDR3 in DNA: TGTGCCAGCAGTGGTCCCTCGGACAGGGTGGGCTACAATGAGCAGTTCTTC.

This clonotype was seen repeatedly, ten times or more. The J gene is TRBJ1-1, the V gene TRBV4-1; D uncertain. This CDR3 has 12 amino acids. Deletions cut 0 bases from V and 4 bases from J, with 3 bases between. CDR1 MGHRA and CDR2 YSYEKL come from the germline V gene. CDR3 protein: CASSQDGTEAFF. The CDR3 region has the DNA TGCGCCAGCAGCCAAGACGGCACTGAAGCTTTCTTT.

This clonotype occurred a few times. CDR3 sequence: CASSFSSGSLSYNEQFF. As DNA, the CDR3 is TGTGCCAGCAGTTTCAGTAGCGGGAGTTTATCCTACAATGAGCAGTTCTTC. The J gene is TRBJ2-1, the V gene TRBV28, with 9 positions matching TRBD2. Trimming at V came to 3 bases and at J to 1 base, leaving 7 bases not matched to a gene. CDR1 MDHEN and CDR2 SYDVKM come from the germline V gene. The CDR3 consists of 17 residues.

In this sample, this clonotype turned up many times. The chain links TRBV23-1 to TRBJ2-1; TRBD2 matches 9 bases. TRBV23-1 is identified as an open reading frame with a role that is uncertain. The CDR3 consists of 14 residues. V dropped 11 bases and J dropped 8; count of bases not matched to a gene: 13. The DNA for the CDR3 is TGCGCCGCCCAAAGACTAGCGGCTTATGATGAGCAGTTCTTC. Protein product: CAAQRLAAYDEQFF.

This chain uses TRBV12-3 or TRBV12-4 with TRBJ1-5; no clear D gene. The CDR3 is 15 amino acids. The germline V and J ends were trimmed by 6 bases and 2 bases, with 14 bases remaining between them. CDR3 region: CASSPGESRNQPQHF. The DNA for the CDR3 is TGTGCCAGCAGCCCCGGGGAGTCTCGCAATCAGCCCCAGCATTTT.

Only a few counts were recorded for this clonotype. The chain employs TRBV20-1 and TRBJ1-1, with D uncertain. CDR1 and CDR2 (germline): DFQATT, SNEGSKA (reference sequence). This CDR3 region has 13 residues. The V and J ends lost 0 bases and 5 bases respectively, with 10 bases between them. The CDR3 DNA reads as TGCAGTGCTAGAGATCCGCCCCAGACTGAAGCTTTCTTT. Translated, it gives CSARDPPQTEAFF.

Concerning this clonotype itself: The germline gene is not matched at one end of the junction; a read error may be the cause. This chain joins TRBV28 and TRBJ1-5, with D perhaps matching TRBD1 (5 bases). Germline V gene lookup returns CDR1 MDHEN and CDR2 SYDVKM. The CDR3 is 16 residues long. The CDR3 bases are TGTGCCAGCATCCCCCTGGGTGGGGGAAGCAATCAGCCCCAGCCTTTT. Its protein is CASIPLGGGSNQPQPF.

This clonotype has a count of ten or more. The rearrangement joins TRBV6-2 or TRBV6-3 to TRBJ2-7, with 8 bases aligning to TRBD1. The V gene's germline CDR1 is MNHEY and CDR2 SVGEGT. This CDR3 region has 17 residues. Trimming removed 4 bases from V and 2 bases from J; junction bases left unmatched: 13. The CDR3: CASSFTPTGVNPYEQYF. The CDR3 nucleotides are TGTGCCAGCAGTTTCACCCCGACAGGGGTCAATCCCTACGAGCAGTACTTC.

This clonotype has ten or more counts. This chain links TRBV7-9 with TRBJ1-1; D ambiguous. CDR1 is SEHNR, CDR2 FQNEAQ, per germline (reference sequence). Trimming shortened V by 5 bases and J by 4 bases, and 14 bases separated the two germline ends. This CDR3 spans 14 amino acids. Written as DNA, the CDR3 is TGTGCCAGCAGCACCGAGATCAGGAGCACTGAAGCTTTCTTT. Amino acids: CASSTEIRSTEAFF.